The rows below give T cell receptor beta chains drawn from one sample of a study of blood T cell repertoires in COVID-19. The data were produced by immunoSEQ multiplex PCR, yet TCRdb's version contains in-frame clones alone and is incomplete. The sample lists 30,000 to 35,000 clones; 85% were seen once. The sample was peripheral blood. These receptors all come from a human donor with acute or convalescent COVID-19. The donor label of this sample is uncertain. CDR3s include the opening cysteine and the closing phenylalanine or tryptophan. Fields, in order: CDR3 protein, CDR3 DNA, D gene, V gene, clone size, J gene. A D gene is named only where the DNA matches it firmly. Only part of the rows carry a size: once, few, many, or a class if the clone is expanded.

CDR3 protein: CASSPGGARNTEAFF; CDR3 DNA: TGTGCCAGCAGCCCGGGCGGGGCTAGGAACACTGAAGCTTTCTTT; D gene: NA; V gene: TRBV5-4; clone size: NA; J gene: TRBJ1-1
CDR3 protein: CASRLTGTGPYEQYF; CDR3 DNA: TGTGCCAGCAGGCTAACCGGGACAGGGCCCTACGAGCAGTACTTC; D gene: TRBD1; V gene: TRBV3-1/TRBV3-2; clone size: NA; J gene: TRBJ2-7
CDR3 protein: CASSLGALPWEQYF; CDR3 DNA: TGTGCCAGCAGCTTAGGTGCCCTACCATGGGAGCAGTACTTC; D gene: NA; V gene: TRBV11-3; clone size: NA; J gene: TRBJ2-7
CDR3 protein: CASSVDGLDRGAFF; CDR3 DNA: TGTGCCAGCAGCGTAGACGGGTTGGACAGGGGGGCTTTCTTT; D gene: TRBD1; V gene: TRBV9; clone size: NA; J gene: TRBJ1-1
CDR3 protein: CASSRGQGGDQPQHF; CDR3 DNA: TGTGCCAGCAGTAGGGGACAGGGTGGAGATCAGCCCCAGCATTTT; D gene: TRBD1; V gene: TRBV27; clone size: few; J gene: TRBJ1-5
CDR3 protein: CASSPWAGGSTNEKLFF; CDR3 DNA: TGTGCCAGCTCACCCTGGGCAGGGGGATCAACTAATGAAAAACTGTTTTTT; D gene: TRBD1; V gene: TRBV18; clone size: NA; J gene: TRBJ1-4
CDR3 protein: CASSEAGTPYGYTF; CDR3 DNA: TGTGCCAGCAGTGAAGCAGGCACACCCTATGGCTACACCTTC; D gene: NA; V gene: TRBV25-1; clone size: NA; J gene: TRBJ1-2
CDR3 protein: CASSVASGGGDTQYF; CDR3 DNA: TGTGCCAGCAGCGTAGCCAGCGGGGGGGGCGATACGCAGTATTTT; D gene: TRBD2; V gene: TRBV9; clone size: NA; J gene: TRBJ2-3
CDR3 protein: CASSQDRTGVWDEQFF; CDR3 DNA: TGTGCCAGCAGCCAAGATCGAACGGGAGTCTGGGATGAGCAGTTCTTC; D gene: NA; V gene: TRBV4-2; clone size: once; J gene: TRBJ2-1
CDR3 protein: CAWDRALGEKLFF; CDR3 DNA: TGTGCCTGGGACAGGGCTCTTGGTGAAAAACTGTTTTTT; D gene: TRBD1; V gene: TRBV30; clone size: few; J gene: TRBJ1-4
CDR3 protein: CATRAGVEQFF; CDR3 DNA: TGTGCCACCAGGGCGGGCGTTGAGCAGTTCTTC; D gene: NA; V gene: TRBV11-3; clone size: NA; J gene: TRBJ2-1
CDR3 protein: CSAHEGTMAFF; CDR3 DNA: TGCAGTGCTCATGAGGGGACAATGGCTTTCTTT; D gene: NA; V gene: TRBV20-1; clone size: NA; J gene: TRBJ1-1
CDR3 protein: CASSFGTGGLDEQFF; CDR3 DNA: TGTGCCAGCAGTTTCGGGACAGGGGGCTTAGATGAGCAGTTCTTC; D gene: TRBD1; V gene: TRBV27; clone size: NA; J gene: TRBJ2-1
CDR3 protein: CASSSGTGNSPLHF; CDR3 DNA: TGTGCCAGCAGTTCCGGGACAGGGAATTCACCCCTCCACTTT; D gene: TRBD1; V gene: TRBV7-8; clone size: NA; J gene: TRBJ1-6
CDR3 protein: CASSTDINSYNEQFF; CDR3 DNA: TGCGCCAGCAGCACGGACATCAACTCCTACAATGAGCAGTTCTTC; D gene: NA; V gene: TRBV5-1; clone size: NA; J gene: TRBJ2-1